Below are 5 T cell receptor beta chains sequenced from a single sample in a study of T cell repertoires in aging, cancer and after chemotherapy (dated 2019 in TCRdb). TCR beta rearrangements were amplified from genomic DNA extracted from peripheral blood rather than from sorted cells or RNA. Sequencer: Illumina MiSeq. Rearranged TRB sequences spanning V, D and J segments were amplified in a multiplex touch-down PCR with a mixed TRB-A/B primer pool. The public reads were reanalyzed by TCRdb: fastp trimming at Q25, MiXCR alignment, in-frame beta chains only. Entries that share a CDR3 protein sequence are merged under the most common genes and DNA. The table for this sample lists several thousand distinct CDR3 sequences; under 45% of them were counted only once. The top ten hold around 3.3% of the sample. Specimen: blood. The receptors here all came from a human donor in good health.

The chain is built from TRBV19 and TRBJ1-2; D remains unclear. This CDR3 has 8 residues. V lost 11 bases and J 8 bases, leaving 6 bases between the germline ends. CDR1 is LNHDA, CDR2 SQIVND, per germline (reference sequence). The CDR3 loop reads CAVGGYTF. In DNA, the CDR3 is TGTGCCGTGGGAGGCTACACCTTC.

This clonotype was recorded a few times. The chain combines TRBV5-5 with TRBJ1-1; D gene ambiguous. In germline, CDR1 is SGHKS, CDR2 YYEKEE (reference sequence). This CDR3 has 13 residues. V dropped 0 bases and J dropped 0 bases, with 3 bases sitting between them. The CDR3, as DNA: TGTGCCAGCAGCTTGGCTTTGAACACTGAAGCTTTCTTT. The encoded protein is CASSLALNTEAFF.

By proportion, this clonotype is medium-sized. The chain uses TRBV29-1 and TRBJ2-2; 8 nucleotides agree with TRBD2. This CDR3 region has 15 residues. V lost 6 bases to trimming and J lost 0 bases; unmatched junction nucleotides: 6. Germline V gives CDR1 SQVTM, CDR2 ANQGSEA. The DNA for the CDR3 is TGCAGCGTCCGGGAGGGGGGACCGAACACCGGGGAGCTGTTTTTT. Protein sequence: CSVREGGPNTGELFF.

The gene calls are TRBV12-3 or TRBV12-4 and TRBJ1-4, with D possibly being TRBD1 (6 bases). Trimming removed 7 bases at V and 2 bases at J, with 8 bases between. The CDR3 has 13 amino acids. CDR3 DNA sequence: TGTGCCAGCACGGGGGCGACTAATGAAAAACTGTTTTTT. Amino acid sequence: CASTGATNEKLFF.

This chain joins TRBV15 and TRBJ2-1; the D is unclear. The CDR3 length is 14 residues. Germline V lookup: CDR1 LNHNV, CDR2 YYDKDF (reference sequence). V was cut by 0 bases and J by 8 bases, with 11 bases left in between. The CDR3 coding sequence is TGTGCCACCAGCAGAGATCTCGGTGAGGATGAGCAGTTCTTC. Amino acids: CATSRDLGEDEQFF.